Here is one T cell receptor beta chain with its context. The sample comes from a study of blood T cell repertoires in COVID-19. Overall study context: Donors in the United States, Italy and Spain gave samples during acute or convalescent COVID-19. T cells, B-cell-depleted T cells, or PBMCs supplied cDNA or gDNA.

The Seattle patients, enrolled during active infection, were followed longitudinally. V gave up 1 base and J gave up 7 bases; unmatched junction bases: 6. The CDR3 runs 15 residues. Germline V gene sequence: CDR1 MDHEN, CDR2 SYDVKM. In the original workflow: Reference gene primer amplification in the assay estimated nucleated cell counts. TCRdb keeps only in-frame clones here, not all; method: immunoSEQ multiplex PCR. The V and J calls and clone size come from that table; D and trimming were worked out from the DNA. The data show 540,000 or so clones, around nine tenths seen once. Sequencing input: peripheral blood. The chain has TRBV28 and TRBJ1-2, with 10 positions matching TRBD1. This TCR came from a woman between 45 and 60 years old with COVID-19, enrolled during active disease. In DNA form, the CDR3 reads TGTGCCAGCAGTTTATCGGGACAGGGGCGGACTGGCTACACCTTC. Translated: CASSLSGQGRTGYTF.